The sequence of this T cell receptor beta chain was determined in a study of T cells in Graves' hyperthyroidism and ophthalmopathy. Findings and caveats of the study: In the blood, most expanded thyroid clonotypes above 0.001 appeared as well. The model forecast ophthalmopathy, anticipating it by a median around 6.4 months before onset.

As to this clonotype: Its antigen remains unknown.

Amplification of TCR beta CDR3 regions used RNA as the template. Using the HTBI primer set, a first-round RT-PCR was run on the TCR CDR3. TCRdb re-called the multiplex PCR reads through MiXCR, storing one row per CDR3 protein. The sample gives 50,000 to 75,000 distinct CDR3 sequences, about 50% of which show up once; approximately 13% is in the top ten. Looked up from germline, CDR1 is SNHLY and CDR2 is FYNNEI. The trim removed 7 bases at V and 8 bases at J, leaving 7 bases unmatched. CDR3 length: 14 residues. Uncontrolled infection, other autoimmune disease, pregnancy or lactation led to exclusion. The sample consisted of blood. The receptor's source is a woman aged 25 to 39 with Graves' ophthalmopathy. This sequence joins TRBV2 and TRBJ2-1; the match to TRBD1 covers 11 bases. The CDR3 protein is CASIRTGGIHEQFF. For the CDR3, the DNA is TGTGCCAGCATAAGGACAGGGGGCATTCATGAGCAGTTCTTC.